The clone carrying this TCR beta chain was seen at least ten times. Its antigen remains unknown. Synthesis of cDNA was performed by 5'RACE using 10-nucleotide random UMIs. Per sequencing run, 15-18 subjects together gave over 160 million TCR-beta sequences. Each CDR3 protein is one row after TCRdb ran MiXCR on the 5' RACE reads. The repertoire holds approximately 32,000 distinct CDR3 sequences, under 9.5% seen once, with about 4.5% in the top ten. V gave up 0 bases and J gave up 5 bases, with 7 bases separating them. The CDR3 sequence is 13 residues long. Germline V gene data show CDR1 as MNHEY and CDR2 as SVGAGI. This sample was taken from a study of neurological immune-mediated disorders. Points from the study as a whole: The study found no CDR3 amino acid sequences shared by expanded clones across subjects, suggesting private repertoires in all groups.

Volunteers from a blood bank in Maryland, USA, made up the healthy controls. This clonotype was obtained from a woman aged 35 to 49 in good health. The source material was PBMCs. This chain connects TRBV6-5 to TRBJ1-1; no clear D. DNA for the CDR3: TGTGCCAGCAGTTACTCGAGAGGGACTGAAGCTTTCTTT. Its protein is CASSYSRGTEAFF.